A selection of T cell receptor beta chains follows, all from one sample in a study of blood T cell repertoires in COVID-19. Libraries were prepared by immunoSEQ multiplex PCR; TCRdb keeps only in-frame clonotypes and omits some of them. This sample yields a few hundred thousand clones, of which 85% are seen a single time; 2% to 3% belongs to the top ten. The sample was PBMCs or T cells enriched from blood (not recorded which). These receptors came from a woman aged 45-65 years who had recovered from COVID-19. CDR3s include the opening cysteine and the closing phenylalanine or tryptophan. D genes are given only for firm matches. Clone size is given for some rows only: seen once, a few or many times, or a class if the clone is expanded.

J gene,D gene,V gene,clone size,CDR3 DNA,CDR3 protein
TRBJ2-7,TRBD1,TRBV4-2,.,TGTGCCAGCAGCCCACGACAGGGGGCTTGGGGGATTAGCTCCTACGAGCAGTACTTC,CASSPRQGAWGISSYEQYF
TRBJ1-2,.,TRBV11-2,.,TGTGCCAGCAGCCCCTCATTGGGAGGGGCCTATGGCTACACCTTC,CASSPSLGGAYGYTF
TRBJ2-2,.,TRBV30,once,TGTGCCTGGGCCCGGACAGTGAACACCGGGGAGCTGTTTTTT,CAWARTVNTGELFF
TRBJ2-1,.,TRBV11-2,once,TGTGCCAGCAGCTTAGGGTACGGGGGTCCCTACAATGAGCAGTTCTTC,CASSLGYGGPYNEQFF
TRBJ2-7,TRBD1,TRBV30,.,TGTGCCTGGAGCTGGGACAGGACAGGGATATCCTACGAGCAGTACTTC,CAWSWDRTGISYEQYF
TRBJ2-1,.,TRBV30,.,TGTGCCTGGAGTCTAACAGGGACCTACAATGAGCAGTTCTTC,CAWSLTGTYNEQFF
TRBJ1-2,.,TRBV29-1,.,TGCAGCGTTGTACAAGCGGGGATCTATGGCTACACCTTC,CSVVQAGIYGYTF
TRBJ2-7,.,TRBV5-6,once,TGTGCCAGCAGCTTCAGTCGGGAGTTGTACGAGCAGTACTTC,CASSFSRELYEQYF
TRBJ1-1,.,TRBV6-5,.,TGTGCCAGCAGTTACCCAATGAACACTGAAGCTTTCTTT,CASSYPMNTEAFF
TRBJ1-5,.,TRBV2,.,TGTGCCAGCAGTGATTGGGGACTACGGAATCAGCCCCAGCATTTT,CASSDWGLRNQPQHF
TRBJ2-7,TRBD1,TRBV5-4,.,TGTGCCAGCAGCATCTGGACAGGGGCCGAGCAGTACTTC,CASSIWTGAEQYF